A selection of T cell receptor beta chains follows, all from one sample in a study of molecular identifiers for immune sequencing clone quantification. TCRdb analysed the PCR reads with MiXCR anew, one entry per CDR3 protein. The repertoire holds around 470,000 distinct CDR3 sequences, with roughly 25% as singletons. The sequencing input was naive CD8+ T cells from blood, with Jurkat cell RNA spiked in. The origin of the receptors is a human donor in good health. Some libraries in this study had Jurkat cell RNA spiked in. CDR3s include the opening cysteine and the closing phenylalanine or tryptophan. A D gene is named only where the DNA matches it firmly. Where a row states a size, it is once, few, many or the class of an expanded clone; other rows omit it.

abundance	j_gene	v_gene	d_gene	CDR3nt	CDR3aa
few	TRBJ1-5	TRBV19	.	TGTGCCAGTAGTAATGCAGGGCATCAGCCCCAGCATTTT	CASSNAGHQPQHF
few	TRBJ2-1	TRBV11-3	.	TGTGCCAGCAGCTTAGAAGCCACTGACAATGAGCAGTTCTTC	CASSLEATDNEQFF
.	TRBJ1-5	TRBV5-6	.	TGTGCCAGCAGCTTCTTCGTGCAGGGGCCTAGCCTTAGCAATCAGCCCCAGCATTTT	CASSFFVQGPSLSNQPQHF
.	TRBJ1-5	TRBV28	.	TGTGCCAGCAGTTTCGGGTATCGGGGCAATCAGCCCCAGCATTTT	CASSFGYRGNQPQHF
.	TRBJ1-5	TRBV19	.	TGTGCCAGTAGTATAGGGGCGGGGGGACAGCCCCAGCATTTT	CASSIGAGGQPQHF
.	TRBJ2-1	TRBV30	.	TGTGCCTGGAGTGTAGGCCCCCACAGAGGATACAATGAGCAGTTCTTC	CAWSVGPHRGYNEQFF
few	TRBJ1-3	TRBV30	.	TGTGCCTGGAGTGAGGGAGACTCTGGAAACACCATATATTTT	CAWSEGDSGNTIYF
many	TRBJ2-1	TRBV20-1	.	TGCAGTGCGGAGGGGGGCGTTGAGCAGTTCTTC	CSAEGGVEQFF
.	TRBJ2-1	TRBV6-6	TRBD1	TGTGCCAGCAGTTACTCCCGGGACAGGGGCGACTGGGACTCCTACAATGAGCAGTTCTTC	CASSYSRDRGDWDSYNEQFF
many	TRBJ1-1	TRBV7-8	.	TGTGCCAGCAGCTTGAGGGCCAGTTATTTGAACACTGAAGCTTTCTTT	CASSLRASYLNTEAFF
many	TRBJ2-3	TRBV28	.	TGTGCCAGCAGTTTCCGGTACACAGATACGCAGTATTTT	CASSFRYTDTQYF
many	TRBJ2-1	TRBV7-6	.	TGTGCCAGCAGCCCCCGACCCGGGACACCCAATGAGCAGTTCTTC	CASSPRPGTPNEQFF
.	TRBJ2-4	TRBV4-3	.	TGCGCCAGCAGCCAGACGGCGTCGGGGCAAGGCAAAAACATTCAGTACTTC	CASSQTASGQGKNIQYF
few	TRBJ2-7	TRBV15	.	TGTGCCACCAGCAGAGATAATCGTTTCTACGAGCAGTACTTC	CATSRDNRFYEQYF
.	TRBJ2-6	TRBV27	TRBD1	TGTGCCAGCAGTGCAAGACAGGGGGCGCCGAGAGGGGCCAACGTCCTGACTTTC	CASSARQGAPRGANVLTF
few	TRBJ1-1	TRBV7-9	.	TGTGCCAGCAGGCCCGCGGGGGGCGCGGGAGGGGTGAACACTGAAGCTTTCTTT	CASRPAGGAGGVNTEAFF
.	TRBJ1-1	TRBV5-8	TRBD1	TGTGCCAGCAGCTCGGACCCGACAGGGGGGGTCCCCGGACCTAACACTGAAGCTTTCTTT	CASSSDPTGGVPGPNTEAFF
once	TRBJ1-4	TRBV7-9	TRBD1	TGTGCCAGCAGCTCAATCCGCCTACAGGGGACAGCTAATGAAAAACTGTTTTTT	CASSSIRLQGTANEKLFF
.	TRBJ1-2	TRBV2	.	TGTGCCAGCAGTGCGTCGGCTCAACTTAACTATGGCTACACCTTC	CASSASAQLNYGYTF
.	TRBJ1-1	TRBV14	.	TGTGCCAGCAGCCAAGAGGTGGGGAACACTGAAGCTTTCTTT	CASSQEVGNTEAFF
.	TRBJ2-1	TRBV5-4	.	TGTGCCAGCAGCCACACAGAGTTCTCCTACAGTGAGCAGTTCTTC	CASSHTEFSYSEQFF
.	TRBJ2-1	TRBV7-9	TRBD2	TGTGCCAGCAGCTTGGACCTTAGCGGGAGCCCAACCCACAATGAGCAGTTCTTC	CASSLDLSGSPTHNEQFF